The entry below gives a single TCR beta chain sequence along with its context. Its antigen is not known. The data belong to a study of T cell repertoires in ileal Crohn's disease. Across the whole study: At surgery, under 40% of patients smoked, with median disease duration roughly 7.2 years. Study-wide points: Active smokers at surgery had more clonal expansions than non-smokers.

The CDR3 sequence is 17 residues long. V lost 5 bases, J lost 5 bases, and 12 bases stayed unmatched. CDR1 and CDR2 from the germline V gene are KGHSH and LQKENI. TCRB immunosequencing input was about 0.55 micrograms of biopsy DNA per sample. The repertoire was sequenced with immunoSEQ multiplex PCR; TCRdb's copy has only in-frame clones and lacks some. The sample includes fewer than 10,000 clones, over 60% of them seen just once. Included were adult ileal or ileocolonic Crohn's patients indicated for ileocolonic resection. This clonotype was obtained from an adult with Crohn's disease. The chain has TRBV18 and TRBJ2-2; 9 positions agree with TRBD1. The specimen sequenced was ileal tissue. The CDR3 sequence: CASSDLNTGGRTGELFF. As DNA, the CDR3 is TGTGCCAGCTCAGATCTCAATACAGGGGGCAGGACCGGGGAGCTGTTTTTT.